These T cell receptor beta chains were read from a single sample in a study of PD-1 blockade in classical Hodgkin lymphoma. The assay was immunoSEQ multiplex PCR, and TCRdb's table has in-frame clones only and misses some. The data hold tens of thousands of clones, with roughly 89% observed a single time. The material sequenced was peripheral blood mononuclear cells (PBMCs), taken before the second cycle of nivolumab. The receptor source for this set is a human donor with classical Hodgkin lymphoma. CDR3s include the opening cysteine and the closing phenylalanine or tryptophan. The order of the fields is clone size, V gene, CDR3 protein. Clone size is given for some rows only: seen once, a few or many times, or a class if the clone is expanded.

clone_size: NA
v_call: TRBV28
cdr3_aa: CASSFLAGGKSTDTQYF

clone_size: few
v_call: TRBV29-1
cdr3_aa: CSVRDSYPDYGYTF

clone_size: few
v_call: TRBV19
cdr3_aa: CASTRDRGNQPQHF

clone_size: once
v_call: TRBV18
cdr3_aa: CASSPIAPTYNEQFF

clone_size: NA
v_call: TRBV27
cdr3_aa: CASSLSLVNEQFF

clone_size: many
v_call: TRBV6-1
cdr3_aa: CASSGVTEAEPQHF

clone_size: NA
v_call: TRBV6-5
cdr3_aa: CASSSTTGFGNTIYF

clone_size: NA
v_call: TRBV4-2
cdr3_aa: CASSQDSSGGLTGELFF

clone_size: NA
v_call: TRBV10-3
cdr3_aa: CAINTGAQRETQYF

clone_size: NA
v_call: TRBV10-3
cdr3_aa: CAISESGRSDTQYF

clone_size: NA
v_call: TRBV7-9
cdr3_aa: CASSLAHYEQYF

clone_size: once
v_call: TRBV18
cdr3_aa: CASSPTFQGAGTEAFF

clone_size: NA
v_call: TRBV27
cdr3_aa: CASSLLTSGGTDTQYF

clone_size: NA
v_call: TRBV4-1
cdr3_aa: CASSLTSGANVLTF

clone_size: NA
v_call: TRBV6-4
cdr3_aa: CASSEVPRTDTQYF

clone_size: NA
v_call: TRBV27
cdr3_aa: CASSPIAGGKSYNEQFF

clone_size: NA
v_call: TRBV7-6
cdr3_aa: CASSVLAGEETQYF

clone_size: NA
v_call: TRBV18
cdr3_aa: CASSPVLGGSAPYEQYF

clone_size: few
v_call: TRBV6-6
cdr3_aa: CASSYGETQYF

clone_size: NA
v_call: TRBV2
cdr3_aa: CASRTSWELFF

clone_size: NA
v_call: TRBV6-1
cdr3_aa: CASSEAVNEQFF

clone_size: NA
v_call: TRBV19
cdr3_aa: CASSPLTGGVYNEQFF

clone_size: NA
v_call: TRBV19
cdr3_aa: CASRSIGDYEQYF

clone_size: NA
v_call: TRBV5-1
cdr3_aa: CASRSVIGELFF

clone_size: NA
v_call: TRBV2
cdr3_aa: CASSEAPWAGDLYGYTF

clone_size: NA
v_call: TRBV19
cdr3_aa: CASSMGQWLAKNIQYF

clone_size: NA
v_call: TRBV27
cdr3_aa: CASYPRARVTDTQYF

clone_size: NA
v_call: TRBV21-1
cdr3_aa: CASPHRGQGVTDTQYF

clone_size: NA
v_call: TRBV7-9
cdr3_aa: CASSLLQANYGYTF

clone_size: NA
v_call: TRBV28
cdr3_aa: CASSLWLGEGGYTF

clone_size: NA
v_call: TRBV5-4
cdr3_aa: CASSTPGDTQYF

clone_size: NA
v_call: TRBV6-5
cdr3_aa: CASSYSRGASYEQYF

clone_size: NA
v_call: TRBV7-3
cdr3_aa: CASSLRPRDTQYF

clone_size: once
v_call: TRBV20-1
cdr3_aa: CSARVGFEQFF

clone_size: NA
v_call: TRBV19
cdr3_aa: CASSIGFGGARIGNTEAFF

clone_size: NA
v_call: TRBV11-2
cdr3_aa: CASSSTEQYPWGTDTQYF

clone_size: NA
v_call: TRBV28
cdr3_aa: CASSLNRYEQYF

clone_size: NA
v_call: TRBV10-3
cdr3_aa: CAISDFDDTQYF

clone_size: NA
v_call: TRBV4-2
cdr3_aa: CASSHGREYYEQYF

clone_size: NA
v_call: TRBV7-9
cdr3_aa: CASRPPGTGAYEQYF

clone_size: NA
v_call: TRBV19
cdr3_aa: CASSISRDSSLGYTF

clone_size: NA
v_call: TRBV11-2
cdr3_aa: CASSLEAGTSGSIQFF

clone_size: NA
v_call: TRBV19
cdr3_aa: CASRQWLADNEQFF

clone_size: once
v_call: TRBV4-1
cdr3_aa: CASSHSGSRDFVYNEQFF

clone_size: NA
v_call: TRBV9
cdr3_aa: CASSVESSGSYTGELFF

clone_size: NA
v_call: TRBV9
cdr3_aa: CASSVEGLANNEQFF

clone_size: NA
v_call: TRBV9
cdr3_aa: CASSVASGGGYEQFF

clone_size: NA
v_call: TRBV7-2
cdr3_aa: CASTLEAGGRYEQYF

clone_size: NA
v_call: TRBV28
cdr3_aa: CASSFFTSFYEQYF

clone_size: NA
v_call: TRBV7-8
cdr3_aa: CASSLSLLQTSTDTQYF